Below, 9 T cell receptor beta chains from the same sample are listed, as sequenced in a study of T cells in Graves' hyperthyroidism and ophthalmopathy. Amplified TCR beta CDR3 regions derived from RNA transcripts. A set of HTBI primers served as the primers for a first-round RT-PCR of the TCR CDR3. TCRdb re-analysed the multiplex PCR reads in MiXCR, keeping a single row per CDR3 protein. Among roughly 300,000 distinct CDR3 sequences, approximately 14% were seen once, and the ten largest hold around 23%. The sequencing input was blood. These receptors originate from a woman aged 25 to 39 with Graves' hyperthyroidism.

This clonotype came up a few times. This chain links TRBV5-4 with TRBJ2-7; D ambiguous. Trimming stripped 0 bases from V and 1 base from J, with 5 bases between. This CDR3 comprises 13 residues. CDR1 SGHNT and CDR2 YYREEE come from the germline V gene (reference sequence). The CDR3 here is CASSLASSYEQYF. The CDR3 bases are TGTGCCAGCAGCTTGGCCTCTTCCTACGAGCAGTACTTC. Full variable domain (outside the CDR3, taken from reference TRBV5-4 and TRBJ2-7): ETGVTQSPTHLIKTRGQQVTLRCSSQSGHNTVSWYQQALGQGPQFIFQYYREEENGRGNFPPRFSGLQFPNYSSELNVNALELDDSALYLCASSLASSYEQYFGPGTRLTVT.

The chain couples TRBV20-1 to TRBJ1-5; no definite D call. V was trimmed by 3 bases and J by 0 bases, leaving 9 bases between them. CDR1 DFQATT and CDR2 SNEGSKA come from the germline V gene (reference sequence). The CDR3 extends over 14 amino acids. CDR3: CSARDGNSNQPQHF. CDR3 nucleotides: TGCAGTGCTAGGGACGGAAATAGCAATCAGCCCCAGCATTTT.

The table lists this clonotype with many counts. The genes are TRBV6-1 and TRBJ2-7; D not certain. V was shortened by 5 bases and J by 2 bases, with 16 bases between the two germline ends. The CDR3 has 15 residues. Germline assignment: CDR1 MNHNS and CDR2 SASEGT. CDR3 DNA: TGTGCCAGCAGTTATGGTACAGCCCAACCCTACGAGCAGTACTTC. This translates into CASSYGTAQPYEQYF.

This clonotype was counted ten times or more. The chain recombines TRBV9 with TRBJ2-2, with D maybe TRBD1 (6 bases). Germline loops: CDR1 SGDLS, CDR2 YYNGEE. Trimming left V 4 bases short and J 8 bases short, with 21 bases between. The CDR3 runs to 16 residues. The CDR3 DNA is TGTGCCAGCAGCCCGGGGACGGGACAAAGGCGAGGGGAGCTGTTTTTT. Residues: CASSPGTGQRRGELFF.

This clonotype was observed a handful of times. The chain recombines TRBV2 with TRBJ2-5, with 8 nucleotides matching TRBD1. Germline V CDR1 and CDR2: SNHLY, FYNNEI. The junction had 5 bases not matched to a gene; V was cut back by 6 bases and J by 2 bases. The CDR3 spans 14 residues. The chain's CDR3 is CASSAGTGQETQYF. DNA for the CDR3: TGTGCCAGCAGCGCCGGGACAGGACAAGAGACCCAGTACTTC.

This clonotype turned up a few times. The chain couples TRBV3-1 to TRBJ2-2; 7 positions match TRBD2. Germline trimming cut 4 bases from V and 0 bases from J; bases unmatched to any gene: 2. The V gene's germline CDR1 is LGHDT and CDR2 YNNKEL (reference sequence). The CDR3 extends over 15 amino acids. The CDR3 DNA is TGTGCCAGCAGCCTTGGGACTACGAACACCGGGGAGCTGTTTTTT. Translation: CASSLGTTNTGELFF. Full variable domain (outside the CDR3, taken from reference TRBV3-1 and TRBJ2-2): DTAVSQTPKYLVTQMGNDKSIKCEQNLGHDTMYWYKQDSKKFLKIMFSYNNKELIINETVPNRFSPKSPDKAHLNLHINSLELGDSAVYFCASSLGTTNTGELFFGEGSRLTVL.

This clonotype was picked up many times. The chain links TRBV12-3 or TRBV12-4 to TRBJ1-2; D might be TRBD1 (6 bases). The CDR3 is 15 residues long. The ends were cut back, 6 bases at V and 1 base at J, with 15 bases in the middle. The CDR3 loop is CASRKGQSFNYGYTF. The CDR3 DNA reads TGTGCCAGCAGAAAAGGACAGTCATTTAACTATGGCTACACCTTC.

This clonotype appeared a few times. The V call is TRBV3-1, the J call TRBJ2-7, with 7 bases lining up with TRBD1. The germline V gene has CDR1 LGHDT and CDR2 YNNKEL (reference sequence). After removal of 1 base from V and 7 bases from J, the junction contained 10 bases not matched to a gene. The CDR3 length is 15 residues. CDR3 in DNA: TGTGCCAGCAGCCAAGGCCACGAGGGGGCGCGGGAGCAGTACTTC. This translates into CASSQGHEGAREQYF.

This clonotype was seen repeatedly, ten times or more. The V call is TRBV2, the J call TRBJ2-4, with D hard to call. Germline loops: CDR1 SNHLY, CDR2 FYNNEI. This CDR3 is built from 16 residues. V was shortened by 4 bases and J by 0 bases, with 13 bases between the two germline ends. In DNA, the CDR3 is TGTGCCAGCAGTGGAGGACCTATACTAGCCAAAAACATTCAGTACTTC. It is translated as CASSGGPILAKNIQYF.